This TCR beta chain was recorded in a study of control samples from healthy donors and cancer patients. This CDR3 region has 13 residues. Germline-derived CDR1 and CDR2 are SGHVS and FQNEAQ. Between the trimmed V and J ends, which lost 3 bases and 3 bases, there was a span of 6 bases. The assay was immunoSEQ multiplex PCR, and TCRdb's table has in-frame clones only and misses some. The sample consists of about 85,000 clones, roughly 86% of them appearing once. The chain is built from TRBV7-8 and TRBJ2-1; D is unclear. The sequenced sample was blood. This sequence originates from a man in his fifties in good health. The CDR3 DNA reads TGTGCCAGCAGCTTTCTGGGCTACAATGAGCAGTTCTTC. Translation gives CASSFLGYNEQFF.